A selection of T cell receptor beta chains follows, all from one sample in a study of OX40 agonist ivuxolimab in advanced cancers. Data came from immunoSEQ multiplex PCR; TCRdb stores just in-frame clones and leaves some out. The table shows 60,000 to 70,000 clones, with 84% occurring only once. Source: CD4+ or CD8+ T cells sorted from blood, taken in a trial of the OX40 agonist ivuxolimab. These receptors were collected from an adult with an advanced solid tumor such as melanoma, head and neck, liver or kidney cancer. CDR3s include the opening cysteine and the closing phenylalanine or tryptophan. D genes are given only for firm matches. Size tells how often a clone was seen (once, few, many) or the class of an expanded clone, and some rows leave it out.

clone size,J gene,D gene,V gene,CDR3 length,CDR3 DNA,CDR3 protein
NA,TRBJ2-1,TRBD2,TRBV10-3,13,TGTGCCATCAAAGCGGGAGGTGACAATGAGCAGTTCTTC,CAIKAGGDNEQFF
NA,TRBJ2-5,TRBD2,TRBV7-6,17,TGTGCCAGCAGCTTAAGACTAGCGGGCGAGGGGGAAGAGACCCAGTACTTC,CASSLRLAGEGEETQYF
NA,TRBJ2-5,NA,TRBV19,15,TGTGCCAGTAGTATCGTACAGGGAGCGCGAGAGACCCAGTACTTC,CASSIVQGARETQYF
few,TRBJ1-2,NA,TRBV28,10,TGTGCCAGCTACAGGGTCGGCTACACCTTC,CASYRVGYTF
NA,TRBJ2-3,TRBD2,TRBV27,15,TGTGCCAGCCGGAGCTGGGGAGGGGGCACAGATACGCAGTATTTT,CASRSWGGGTDTQYF
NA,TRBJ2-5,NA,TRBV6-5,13,TGTGCCAGCAGTTACTCGTGGGGGAGAGAGCAGTACTTC,CASSYSWGREQYF
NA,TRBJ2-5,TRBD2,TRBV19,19,TGTGCCAGTAGTATAGTTGGTAAACTTAGCGGGAGGCGTCAAGAGACCCAGTACTTC,CASSIVGKLSGRRQETQYF
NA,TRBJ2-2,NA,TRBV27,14,TGTGCCAGCAGTCTCGTCCCGTGGGCCGGGGAGCTGTTTTTT,CASSLVPWAGELFF
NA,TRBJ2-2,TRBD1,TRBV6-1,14,TGTGCCAGCAGTAAGACAGGGGGAACCGGGGAGCTGTTTTTT,CASSKTGGTGELFF
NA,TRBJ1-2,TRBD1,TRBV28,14,TGTGCCAGCAGTTTAATCCAGGGGGCCTCTGGCTACACCTTC,CASSLIQGASGYTF